The source of this T cell receptor beta chain is a study of esophageal squamous cell carcinoma under preoperative chemotherapy. Described time point: before preoperative PTX-NDP chemotherapy. TCRdb passed the PCR reads through MiXCR, listing each CDR3 protein once. The sample consists of 25,000 to 35,000 distinct CDR3 sequences, 45% to 55% of them appearing once. With respect to this clonotype: The junction shows a germline mismatch at one end, possibly a read error.

This receptor was obtained from a human donor with esophageal squamous cell carcinoma. The donor label of this sample is uncertain. This specimen was collected from a patient given preoperative chemotherapy.

The CDR3 sequence: CASQSVNTDKQYF. CDR3 DNA: TGTGCCAGCCAGTCAGTGAACACAGATAAGCAGTATTTT. The chain combines TRBV7-6 with TRBJ2-3; no definite D call. CDR1 is SGHVS and CDR2 is FNYEAQ in the germline V gene. The CDR3 loop spans 13 amino acids.